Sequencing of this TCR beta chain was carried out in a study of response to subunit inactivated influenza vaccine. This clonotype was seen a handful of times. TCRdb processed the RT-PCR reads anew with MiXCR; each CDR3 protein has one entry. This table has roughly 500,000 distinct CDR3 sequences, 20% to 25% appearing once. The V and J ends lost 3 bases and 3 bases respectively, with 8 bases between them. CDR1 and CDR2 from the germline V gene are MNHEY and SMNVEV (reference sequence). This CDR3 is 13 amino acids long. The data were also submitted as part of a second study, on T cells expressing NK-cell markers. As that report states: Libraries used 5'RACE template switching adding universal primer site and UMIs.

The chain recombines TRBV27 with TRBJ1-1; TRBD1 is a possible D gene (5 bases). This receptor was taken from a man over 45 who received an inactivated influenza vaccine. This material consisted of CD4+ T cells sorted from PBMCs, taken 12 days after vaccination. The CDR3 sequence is CASSFVRDTEAFF. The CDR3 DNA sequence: TGTGCCAGCAGTTTTGTCAGGGACACTGAAGCTTTCTTT.